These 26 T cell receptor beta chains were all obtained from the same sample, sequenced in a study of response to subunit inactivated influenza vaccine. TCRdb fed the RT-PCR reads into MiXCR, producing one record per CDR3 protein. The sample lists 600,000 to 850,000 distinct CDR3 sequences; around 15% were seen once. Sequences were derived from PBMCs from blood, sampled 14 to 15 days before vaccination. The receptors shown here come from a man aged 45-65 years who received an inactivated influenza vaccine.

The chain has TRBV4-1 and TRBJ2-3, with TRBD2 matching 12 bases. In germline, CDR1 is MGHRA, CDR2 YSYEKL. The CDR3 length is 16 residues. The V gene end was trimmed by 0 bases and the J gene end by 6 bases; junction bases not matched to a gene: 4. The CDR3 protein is CASSQDKTSGSDTQYF. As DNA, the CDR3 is TGCGCCAGCAGCCAAGATAAGACTAGCGGGAGTGATACGCAGTATTTT.

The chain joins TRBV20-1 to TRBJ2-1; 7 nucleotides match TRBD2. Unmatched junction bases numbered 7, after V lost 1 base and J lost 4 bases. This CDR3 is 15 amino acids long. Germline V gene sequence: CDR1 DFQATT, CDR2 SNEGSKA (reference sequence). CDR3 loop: CSARGAGSTYNEQFF. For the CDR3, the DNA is TGCAGTGCTAGAGGAGCGGGGAGTACTTACAATGAGCAGTTCTTC.

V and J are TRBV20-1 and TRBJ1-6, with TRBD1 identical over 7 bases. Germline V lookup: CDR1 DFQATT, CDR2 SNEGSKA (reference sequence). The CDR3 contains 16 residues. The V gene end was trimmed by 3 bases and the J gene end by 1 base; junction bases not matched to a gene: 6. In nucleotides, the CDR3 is TGCAGTGCTAGGGACAGGAGGCTTTCCTATAATTCACCCCTCCACTTT. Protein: CSARDRRLSYNSPLHF.

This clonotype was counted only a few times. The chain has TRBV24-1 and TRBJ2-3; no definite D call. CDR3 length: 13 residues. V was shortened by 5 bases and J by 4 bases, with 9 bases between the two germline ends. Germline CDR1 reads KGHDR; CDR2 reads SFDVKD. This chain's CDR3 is CATSAPGSDTQYF. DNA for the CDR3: TGTGCCACCAGTGCACCCGGGTCAGATACGCAGTATTTT.

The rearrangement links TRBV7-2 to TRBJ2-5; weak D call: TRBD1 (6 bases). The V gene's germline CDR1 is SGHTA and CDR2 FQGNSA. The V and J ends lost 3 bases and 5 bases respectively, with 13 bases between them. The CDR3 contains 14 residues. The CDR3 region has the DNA TGTGCCAGCAGCTTCAGGGACACGCTCGAGACCCAGTACTTC. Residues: CASSFRDTLETQYF.

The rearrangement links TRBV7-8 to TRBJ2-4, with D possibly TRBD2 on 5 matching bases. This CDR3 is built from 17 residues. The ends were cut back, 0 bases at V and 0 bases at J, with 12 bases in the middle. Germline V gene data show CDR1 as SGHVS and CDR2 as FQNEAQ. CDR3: CASSLAYGVIAKNIQYF. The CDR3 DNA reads TGTGCCAGCAGCTTAGCGTACGGGGTTATAGCCAAAAACATTCAGTACTTC.

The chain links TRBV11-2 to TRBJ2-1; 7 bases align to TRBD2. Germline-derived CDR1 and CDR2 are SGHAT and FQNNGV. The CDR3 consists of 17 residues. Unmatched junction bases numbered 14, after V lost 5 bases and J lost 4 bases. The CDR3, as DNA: TGTGCCAGCAGCCTCATCCTTGGCGGGAGCGGGTACAATGAGCAGTTCTTC. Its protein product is CASSLILGGSGYNEQFF.

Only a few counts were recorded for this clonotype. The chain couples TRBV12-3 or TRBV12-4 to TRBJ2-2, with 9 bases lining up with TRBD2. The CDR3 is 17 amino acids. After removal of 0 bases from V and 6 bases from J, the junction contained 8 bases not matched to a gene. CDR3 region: CASSLARGRALPGELFF. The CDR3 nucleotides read TGTGCCAGCAGTTTAGCTCGCGGGAGGGCCTTACCCGGGGAGCTGTTTTTT.

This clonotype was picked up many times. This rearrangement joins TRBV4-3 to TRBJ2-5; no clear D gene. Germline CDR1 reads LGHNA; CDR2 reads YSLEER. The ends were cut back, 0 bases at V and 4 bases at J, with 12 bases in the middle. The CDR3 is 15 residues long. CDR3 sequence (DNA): TGCGCCAGCAGCCAAGATCAGGCAGCCGTAGAGACCCAGTACTTC. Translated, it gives CASSQDQAAVETQYF.

Written as DNA, the CDR3 is TGTGCCAGCAGCTTGGGGGCACCGTCGATAAATACGCAGTATTTT. It encodes CASSLGAPSINTQYF. The chain has TRBV5-4 and TRBJ2-3, with unresolved D. This CDR3 comprises 15 residues. Germline V lookup: CDR1 SGHNT, CDR2 YYREEE (reference sequence). Trimming took 0 bases from V and 7 from J, leaving 15 bases between them.

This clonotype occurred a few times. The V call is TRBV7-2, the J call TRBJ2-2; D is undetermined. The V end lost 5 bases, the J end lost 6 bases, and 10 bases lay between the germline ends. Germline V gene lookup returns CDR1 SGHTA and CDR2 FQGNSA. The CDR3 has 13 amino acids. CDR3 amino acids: CASSRTTPGELFF. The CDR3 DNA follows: TGTGCCAGCAGCCGGACGACCCCCGGGGAGCTGTTTTTT.

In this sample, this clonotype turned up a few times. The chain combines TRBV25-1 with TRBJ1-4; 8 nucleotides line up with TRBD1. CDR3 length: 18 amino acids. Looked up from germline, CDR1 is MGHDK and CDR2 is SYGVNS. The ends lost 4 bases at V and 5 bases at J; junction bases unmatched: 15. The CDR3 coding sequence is TGTGCCAGCAGTGGTAGACAGGGGCCGTTCGCTATGAATGAAAAACTGTTTTTT. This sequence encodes CASSGRQGPFAMNEKLFF.

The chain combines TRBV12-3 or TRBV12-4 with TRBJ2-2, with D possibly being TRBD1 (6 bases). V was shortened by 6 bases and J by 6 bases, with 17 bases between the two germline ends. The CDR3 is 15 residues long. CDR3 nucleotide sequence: TGTGCCAGCAGCCTATCGACAGGCGCCCCCGGGGAGCTGTTTTTT. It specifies CASSLSTGAPGELFF.

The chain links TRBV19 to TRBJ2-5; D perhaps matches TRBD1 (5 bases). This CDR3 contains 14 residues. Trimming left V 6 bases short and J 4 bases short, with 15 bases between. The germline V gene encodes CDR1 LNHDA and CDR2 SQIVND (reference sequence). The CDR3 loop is CASSVIGAGETQYF. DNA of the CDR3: TGTGCCAGTAGCGTAATTGGGGCTGGAGAGACCCAGTACTTC.

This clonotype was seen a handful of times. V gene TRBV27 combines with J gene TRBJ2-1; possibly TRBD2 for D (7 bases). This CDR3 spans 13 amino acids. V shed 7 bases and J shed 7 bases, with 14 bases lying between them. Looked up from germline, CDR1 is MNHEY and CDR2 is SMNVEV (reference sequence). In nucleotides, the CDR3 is TGTGCCAGCATAGGGGGGGGGTTAAATGAGCAGTTCTTC. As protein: CASIGGGLNEQFF.

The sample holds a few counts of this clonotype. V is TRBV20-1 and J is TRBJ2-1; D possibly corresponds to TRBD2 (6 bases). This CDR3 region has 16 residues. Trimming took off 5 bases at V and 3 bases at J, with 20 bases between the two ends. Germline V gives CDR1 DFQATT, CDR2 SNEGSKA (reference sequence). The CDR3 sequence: CSAGGGTGLIYNEQFF. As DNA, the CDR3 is TGCAGTGCTGGTGGCGGGACTGGACTTATCTACAATGAGCAGTTCTTC.

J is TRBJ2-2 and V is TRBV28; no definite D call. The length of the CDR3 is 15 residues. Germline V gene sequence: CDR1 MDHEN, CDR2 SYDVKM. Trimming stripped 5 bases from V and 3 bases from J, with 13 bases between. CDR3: CASSIPSLHTGELFF. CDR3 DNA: TGTGCCAGCAGTATACCCTCTCTTCACACCGGGGAGCTGTTTTTT.

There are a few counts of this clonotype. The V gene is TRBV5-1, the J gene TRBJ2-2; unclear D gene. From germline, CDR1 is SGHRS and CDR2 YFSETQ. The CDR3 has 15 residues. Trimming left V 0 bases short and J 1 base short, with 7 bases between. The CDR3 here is CASSLVGQNTGELFF. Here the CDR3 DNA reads TGCGCCAGCAGCTTGGTTGGTCAGAACACCGGGGAGCTGTTTTTT.

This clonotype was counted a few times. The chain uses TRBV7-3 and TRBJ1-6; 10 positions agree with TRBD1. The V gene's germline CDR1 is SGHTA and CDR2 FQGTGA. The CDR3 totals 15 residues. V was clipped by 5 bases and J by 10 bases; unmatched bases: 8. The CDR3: CASSQTGGAGSPLHF. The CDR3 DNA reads TGTGCCAGCAGCCAGACAGGGGGCGCGGGGTCACCCCTCCACTTT. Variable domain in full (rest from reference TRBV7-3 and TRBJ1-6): GAGVSQTPSNKVTEKGKYVELRCDPISGHTALYWYRQSLGQGPEFLIYFQGTGAADDSGLPNDRFFAVRPEGSVSTLKIQRTERGDSAVYLCASSQTGGAGSPLHFGNGTRLTVT.

The CDR3 region has the DNA TGTGCCAGCAGTCAGAACTATGGCTACACCTTC. Amino acid sequence: CASSQNYGYTF. The gene calls are TRBV11-2 and TRBJ1-2; D gene ambiguous. CDR1 and CDR2 (germline): SGHAT, FQNNGV. Trimming took off 6 bases at V and 2 bases at J, with 4 bases between the two ends. CDR3 length: 11 amino acids.

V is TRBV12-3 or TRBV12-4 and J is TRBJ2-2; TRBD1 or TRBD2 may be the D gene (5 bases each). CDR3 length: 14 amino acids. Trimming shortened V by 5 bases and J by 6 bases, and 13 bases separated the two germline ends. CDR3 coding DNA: TGTGCCAGCAGTCCCAGGGAGAGGGCCGGGGAGCTGTTTTTT. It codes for CASSPRERAGELFF.

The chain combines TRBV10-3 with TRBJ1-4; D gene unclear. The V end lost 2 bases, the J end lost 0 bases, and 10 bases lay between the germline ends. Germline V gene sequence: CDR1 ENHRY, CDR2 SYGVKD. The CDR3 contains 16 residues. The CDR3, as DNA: TGTGCCATCAGTGAGAGACACCGGACAACTAATGAAAAACTGTTTTTT. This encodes CAISERHRTTNEKLFF.

Here the CDR3 reads CASSLGGPYVEQYF. The CDR3 region has the DNA TGTGCCAGCAGCTTAGGCGGGCCCTACGTGGAGCAGTACTTC. This chain links TRBV7-6 with TRBJ2-7, with D possibly being TRBD2 (5 bases). Trimming removed 1 base from V and 7 bases from J, with 14 bases in between. CDR1 and CDR2 from the germline V gene are SGHVS and FNYEAQ. This CDR3 has 14 residues.

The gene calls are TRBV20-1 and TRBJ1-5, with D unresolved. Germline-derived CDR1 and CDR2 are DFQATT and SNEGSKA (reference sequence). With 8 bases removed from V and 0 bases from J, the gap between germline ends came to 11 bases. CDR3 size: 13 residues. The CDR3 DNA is TGCAGTCAGGCGGAGTATAGCAATCAGCCCCAGCATTTT. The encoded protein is CSQAEYSNQPQHF.

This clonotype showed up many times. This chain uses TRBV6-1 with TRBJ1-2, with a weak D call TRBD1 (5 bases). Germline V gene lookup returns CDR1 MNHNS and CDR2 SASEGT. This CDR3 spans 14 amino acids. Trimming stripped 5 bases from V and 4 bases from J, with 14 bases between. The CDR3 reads CASSILDNRYGYTF. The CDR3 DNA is TGTGCCAGCAGTATCCTGGACAACCGCTATGGCTACACCTTC.

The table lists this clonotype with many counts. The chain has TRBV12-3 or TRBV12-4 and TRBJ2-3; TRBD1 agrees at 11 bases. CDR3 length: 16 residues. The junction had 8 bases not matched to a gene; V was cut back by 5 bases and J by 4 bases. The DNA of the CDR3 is TGTGCCAGCAGTCCCCGGGACAGGGGGTGGGCAGATACGCAGTATTTT. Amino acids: CASSPRDRGWADTQYF.